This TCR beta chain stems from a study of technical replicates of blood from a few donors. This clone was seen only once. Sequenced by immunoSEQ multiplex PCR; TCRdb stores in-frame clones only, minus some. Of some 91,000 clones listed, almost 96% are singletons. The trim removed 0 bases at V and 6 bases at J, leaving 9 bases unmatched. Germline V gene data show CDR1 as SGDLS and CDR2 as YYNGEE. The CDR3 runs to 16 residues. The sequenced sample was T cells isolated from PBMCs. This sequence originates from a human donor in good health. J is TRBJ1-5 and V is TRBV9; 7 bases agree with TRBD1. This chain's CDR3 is CASSVGIGGYGQPQHF. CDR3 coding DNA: TGTGCCAGCAGCGTAGGGATAGGGGGCTATGGTCAGCCCCAGCATTTT. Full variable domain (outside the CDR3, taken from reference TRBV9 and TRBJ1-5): DSGVTQTPKHLITATGQRVTLRCSPRSGDLSVYWYQQSLDQGLQFLIQYYNGEERAKGNILERFSAQQFPDLHSELNLSSLELGDSALYFCASSVGIGGYGQPQHFGDGTRLSIL.